The clone carrying this TCR beta chain was recorded once. The authors' processing: Reference gene primer amplification in the assay estimated nucleated cell counts. Assay used: immunoSEQ multiplex PCR; TCRdb lists only in-frame clones, some missing. V and J calls plus clone size are reproduced from that table; the DNA served to infer D and trimming. The table shows about 400,000 clones, with approximately 86% occurring only once. This sample was included in a study of blood T cell repertoires in COVID-19. Looking at the study overall: The United States, Italy and Spain provided the acute and convalescent COVID-19 samples. Nucleic acid was either cDNA or gDNA, and it came from T cells, B-cell-depleted T cells, or PBMCs.

V was pared by 2 bases and J by 10 bases, with 8 bases of the junction left unmatched. CDR1 GTSNPN and CDR2 SVGIG come from the germline V gene (reference sequence). The CDR3 runs to 15 residues. The sequencing input was peripheral blood. The rearrangement uses TRBV30 and TRBJ1-6; 10 nucleotides align to TRBD1. This TCR was sampled from a human donor in a cohort sampled during active COVID-19. CDR3 coding DNA: TGTGCCTGGAGTCACGGGGACAGGGGAGGATCACCCCTCCACTTT. It translates to CAWSHGDRGGSPLHF.